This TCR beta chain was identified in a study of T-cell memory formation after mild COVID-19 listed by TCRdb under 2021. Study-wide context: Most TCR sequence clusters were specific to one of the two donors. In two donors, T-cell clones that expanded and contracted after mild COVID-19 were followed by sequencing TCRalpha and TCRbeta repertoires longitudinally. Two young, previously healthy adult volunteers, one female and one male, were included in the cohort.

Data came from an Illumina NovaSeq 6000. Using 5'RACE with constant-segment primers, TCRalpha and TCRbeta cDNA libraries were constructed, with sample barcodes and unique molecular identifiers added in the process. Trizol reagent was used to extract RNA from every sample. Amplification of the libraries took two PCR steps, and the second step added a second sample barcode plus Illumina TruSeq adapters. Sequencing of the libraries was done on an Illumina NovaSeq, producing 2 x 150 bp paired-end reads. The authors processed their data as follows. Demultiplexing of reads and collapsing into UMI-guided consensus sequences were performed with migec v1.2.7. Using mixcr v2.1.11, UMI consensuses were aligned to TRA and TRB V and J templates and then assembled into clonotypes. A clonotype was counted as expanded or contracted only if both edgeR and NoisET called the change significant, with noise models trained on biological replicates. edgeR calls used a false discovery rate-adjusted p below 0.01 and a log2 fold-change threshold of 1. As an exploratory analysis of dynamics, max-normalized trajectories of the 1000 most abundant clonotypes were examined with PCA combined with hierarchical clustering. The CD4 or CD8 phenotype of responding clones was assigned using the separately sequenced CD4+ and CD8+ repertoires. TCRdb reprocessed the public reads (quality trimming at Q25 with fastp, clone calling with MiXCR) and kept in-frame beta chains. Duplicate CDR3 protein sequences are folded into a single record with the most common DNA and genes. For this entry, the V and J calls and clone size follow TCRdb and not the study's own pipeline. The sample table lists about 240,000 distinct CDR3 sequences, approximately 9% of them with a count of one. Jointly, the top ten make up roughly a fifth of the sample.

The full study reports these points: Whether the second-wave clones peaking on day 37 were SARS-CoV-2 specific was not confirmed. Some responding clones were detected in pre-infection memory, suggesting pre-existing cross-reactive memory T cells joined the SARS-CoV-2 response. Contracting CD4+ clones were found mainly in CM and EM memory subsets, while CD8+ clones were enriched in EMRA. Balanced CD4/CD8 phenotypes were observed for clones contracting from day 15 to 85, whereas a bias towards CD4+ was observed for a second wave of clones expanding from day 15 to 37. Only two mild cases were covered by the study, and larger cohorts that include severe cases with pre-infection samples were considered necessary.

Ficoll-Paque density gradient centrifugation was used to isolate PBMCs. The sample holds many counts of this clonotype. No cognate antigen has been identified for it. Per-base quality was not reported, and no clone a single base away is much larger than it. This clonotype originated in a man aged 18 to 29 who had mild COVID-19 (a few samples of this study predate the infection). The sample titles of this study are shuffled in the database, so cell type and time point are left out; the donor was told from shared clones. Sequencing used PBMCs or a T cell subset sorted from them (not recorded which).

Here the CDR3 is given as CASSKSGGAMDEQFF. At the DNA level, the sequence is TGTGCCAGCAGTAAAAGCGGGGGGGCAATGGATGAGCAGTTCTTC. The chain couples TRBV6-4 to TRBJ2-1; the central 10 bases match TRBD2. Trimming leaves V shorter by 5 bases and J shorter by 8 bases, with the junction holding 9 bases beyond the gene matches. Including cysteine and phenylalanine, the CDR3 has 15 amino acids. Solely the CDR3 DNA is kept, with 45 bases framed from the first base. In the germline V gene, CDR1 corresponds to MRHNA and CDR2 to SNTAGT.